This TCR beta chain was found in a study of identical twins. Whole-study results and caveats: Cord blood beta clonotypes that were abundant carried fewer insertions, and memory repertoires showed no such trend.

Healthy Caucasians provided all donations. A universal primer binding site was introduced by template switching. The final cDNA contained unique molecular identifiers. Via MiXCR, TCRdb re-called the 5' RACE reads, giving one row per CDR3 protein. The repertoire has some 600,000 distinct CDR3 sequences, about 7.6% of them found once; the top ten carry around 1.6%. This clonotype was picked up many times. Its antigen is unknown. These data were also filed under a second study, of yellow fever vaccine responses in identical twins. From that second work: Twins showed a vaccine T cell response that reportedly seemed partly convergent, partly personalized.

This sequence originates from a woman aged 18-29 years in good health. Sequenced: PBMCs.

The CDR3: CASSPLAGATGELFF. CDR3 coding DNA: TGTGCCAGCAGCCCACTAGCGGGAGCCACCGGGGAGCTGTTTTTT. This chain uses TRBV7-9 with TRBJ2-2; 11 bases agree with TRBD2. Germline V gives CDR1 SEHNR, CDR2 FQNEAQ (reference sequence). CDR3 length: 15 residues. V shed 5 bases and J 4 bases; nucleotides not matched to a gene: 3.